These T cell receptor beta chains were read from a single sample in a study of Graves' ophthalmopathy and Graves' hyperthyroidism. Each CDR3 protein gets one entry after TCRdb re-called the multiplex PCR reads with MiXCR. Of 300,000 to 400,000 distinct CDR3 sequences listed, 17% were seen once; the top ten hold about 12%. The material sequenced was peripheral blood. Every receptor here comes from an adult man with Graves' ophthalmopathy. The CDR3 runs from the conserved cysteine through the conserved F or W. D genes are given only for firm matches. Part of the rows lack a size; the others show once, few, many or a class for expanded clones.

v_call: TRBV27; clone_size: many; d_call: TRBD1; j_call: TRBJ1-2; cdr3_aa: CASSSGQGVNYGYTF; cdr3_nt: TGTGCCAGCAGTTCCGGACAGGGGGTTAACTATGGCTACACCTTC
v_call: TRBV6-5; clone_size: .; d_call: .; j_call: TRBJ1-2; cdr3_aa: CASSYGRNYGYTF; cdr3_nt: TGTGCCAGCAGTTACGGCAGAAACTATGGCTACACCTTC
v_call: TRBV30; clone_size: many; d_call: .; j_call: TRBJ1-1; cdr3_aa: CAWGMNTEAFF; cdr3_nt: TGTGCCTGGGGGATGAACACTGAAGCTTTCTTT
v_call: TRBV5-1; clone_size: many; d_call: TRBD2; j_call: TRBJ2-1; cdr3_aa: CASSLSSGGYNEQFF; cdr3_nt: TGCGCCAGCAGCTTGTCTAGCGGCGGGTACAATGAGCAGTTCTTC
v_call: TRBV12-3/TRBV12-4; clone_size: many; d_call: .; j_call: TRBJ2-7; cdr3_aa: CASSQTGSEQYF; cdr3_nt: TGTGCCAGCAGTCAAACAGGATCCGAGCAGTACTTC
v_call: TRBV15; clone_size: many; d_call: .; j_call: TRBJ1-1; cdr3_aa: CATSRPLDGNTEAFF; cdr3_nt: TGTGCCACCAGCAGACCTTTGGACGGGAACACTGAAGCTTTCTTT
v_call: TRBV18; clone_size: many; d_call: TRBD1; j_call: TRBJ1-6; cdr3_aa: CASSPGQGGNSPLHF; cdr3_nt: TGTGCCAGCTCACCGGGACAGGGGGGGAATTCACCCCTCCACTTT
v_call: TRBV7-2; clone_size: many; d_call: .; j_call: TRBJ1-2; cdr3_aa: CASSPLGLAYTF; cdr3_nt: TGTGCCAGCAGCCCACTGGGCTTGGCCTACACCTTC
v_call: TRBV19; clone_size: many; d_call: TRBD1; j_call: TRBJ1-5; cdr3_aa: CASSTPGQFNQPQHF; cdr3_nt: TGTGCCAGTAGTACCCCGGGACAGTTCAATCAGCCCCAGCATTTT
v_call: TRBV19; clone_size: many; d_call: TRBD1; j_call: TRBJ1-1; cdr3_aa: CASSETGAATEAFF; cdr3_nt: TGTGCCAGTAGCGAAACAGGGGCCGCCACTGAAGCTTTCTTT
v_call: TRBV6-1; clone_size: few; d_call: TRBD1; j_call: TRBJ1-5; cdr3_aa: CASSAGTGWAQPQHF; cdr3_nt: TGTGCCAGCAGTGCGGGGACAGGGTGGGCTCAGCCCCAGCATTTT
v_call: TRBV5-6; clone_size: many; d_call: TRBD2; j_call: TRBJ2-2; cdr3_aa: CASSSFTFPAGGTGELFF; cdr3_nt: TGTGCCAGCAGCTCCTTTACTTTCCCAGCGGGAGGGACCGGGGAGCTGTTTTTT
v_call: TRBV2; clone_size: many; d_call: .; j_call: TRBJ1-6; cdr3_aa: CASKVRPNSPLHF; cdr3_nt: TGTGCCAGCAAGGTCCGTCCCAATTCACCCCTCCACTTT
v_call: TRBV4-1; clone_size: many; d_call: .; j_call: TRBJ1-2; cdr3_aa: CASSTTRGANYGYTF; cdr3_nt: TGCGCCAGCAGCACGACGAGGGGAGCCAACTATGGCTACACCTTC
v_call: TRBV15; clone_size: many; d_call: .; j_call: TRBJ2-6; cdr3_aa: CATSRRQGANSGANVLTF; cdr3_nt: TGTGCCACCAGCAGACGTCAGGGCGCTAACTCTGGGGCCAACGTCCTGACTTTC
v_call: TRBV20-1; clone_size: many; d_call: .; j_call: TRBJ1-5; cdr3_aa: CSAIGTDEVSNQPQHF; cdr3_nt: TGCAGTGCAATCGGGACGGACGAAGTTAGCAATCAGCCCCAGCATTTT
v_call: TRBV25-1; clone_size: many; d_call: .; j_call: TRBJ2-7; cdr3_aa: CASSVTTVPAGFSYEQYF; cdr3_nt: TGTGCCAGCAGTGTCACTACTGTGCCAGCGGGCTTCTCCTACGAGCAGTACTTC
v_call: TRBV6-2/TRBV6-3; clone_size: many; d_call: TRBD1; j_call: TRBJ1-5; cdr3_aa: CASSPIPGQGASNQPQHF; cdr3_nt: TGTGCCAGCAGTCCAATCCCGGGACAGGGAGCGTCGAATCAGCCCCAGCATTTT
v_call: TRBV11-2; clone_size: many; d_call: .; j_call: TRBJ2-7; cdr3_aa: CASSPTSRYEQYF; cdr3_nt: TGTGCCAGCAGCCCTACTAGCCGCTACGAGCAGTACTTC
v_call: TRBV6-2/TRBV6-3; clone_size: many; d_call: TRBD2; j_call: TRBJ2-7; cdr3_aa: CASSYSSGSFPYEQYF; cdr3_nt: TGTGCCAGCAGTTACTCTAGCGGGAGTTTTCCCTACGAGCAGTACTTC
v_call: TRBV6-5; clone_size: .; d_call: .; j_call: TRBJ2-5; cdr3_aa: CASGNPQETQYF; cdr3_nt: TGTGCCAGCGGCAACCCCCAAGAGACCCAGTACTTC
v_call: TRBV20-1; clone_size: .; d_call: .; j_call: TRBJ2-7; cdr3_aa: CSVATTRPYEQYF; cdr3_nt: TGCAGTGTCGCCACGACACGGCCCTACGAGCAGTACTTC
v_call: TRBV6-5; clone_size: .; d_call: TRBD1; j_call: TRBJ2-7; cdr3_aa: CASSYSAGTGVYEQYF; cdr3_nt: TGTGCCAGCAGTTACTCAGCCGGGACAGGGGTATACGAGCAGTACTTC
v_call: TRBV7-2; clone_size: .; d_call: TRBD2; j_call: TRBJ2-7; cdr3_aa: CASSTSSGGHEQSF; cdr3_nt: TGTGCCAGCAGCACGAGTAGCGGGGGCCACGAGCAGTCCTTC
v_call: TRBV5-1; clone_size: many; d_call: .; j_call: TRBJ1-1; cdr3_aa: CASSGGSNTEAFF; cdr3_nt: TGCGCCAGCAGCGGGGGGTCGAACACTGAAGCTTTCTTT
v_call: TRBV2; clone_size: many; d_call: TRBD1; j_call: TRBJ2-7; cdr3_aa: CASSQGTVPYEQYF; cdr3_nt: TGTGCCAGCAGTCAAGGGACAGTCCCCTACGAGCAGTACTTC
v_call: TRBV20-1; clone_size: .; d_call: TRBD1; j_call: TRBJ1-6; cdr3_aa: CSVYRGQNSPLHF; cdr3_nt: TGCAGTGTTTACAGGGGGCAAAATTCACCCCTCCACTTT
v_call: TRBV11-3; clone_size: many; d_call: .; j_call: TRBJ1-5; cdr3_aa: CASSLDLGQPQHF; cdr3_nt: TGTGCCAGCAGCTTAGATCTGGGGCAGCCCCAGCATTTT
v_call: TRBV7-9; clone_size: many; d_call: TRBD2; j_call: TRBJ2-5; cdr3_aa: CASSTRLAGNQETQYF; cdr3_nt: TGTGCCAGCAGCACTAGACTAGCGGGGAACCAAGAGACCCAGTACTTC
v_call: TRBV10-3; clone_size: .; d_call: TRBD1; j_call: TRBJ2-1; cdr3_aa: CAISERTGGLYNEQFF; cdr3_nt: TGTGCCATCAGTGAGAGGACAGGGGGGTTATACAATGAGCAGTTCTTC
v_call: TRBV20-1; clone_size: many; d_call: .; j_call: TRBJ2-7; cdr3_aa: CSAMAGNEQYF; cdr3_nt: TGCAGTGCTATGGCTGGGAACGAGCAGTACTTC
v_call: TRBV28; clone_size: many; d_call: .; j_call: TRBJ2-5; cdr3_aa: CASSPGQGIETPYF; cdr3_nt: TGTGCCAGCAGTCCCGGTCAGGGGATAGAGACCCCGTACTTC
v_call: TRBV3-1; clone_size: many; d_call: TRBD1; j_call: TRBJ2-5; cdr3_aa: CASSQNGQGETQYF; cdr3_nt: TGTGCCAGCAGCCAAAATGGACAGGGAGAGACCCAGTACTTC
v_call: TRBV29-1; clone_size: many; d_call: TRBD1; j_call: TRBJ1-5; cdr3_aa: CSVAGTGGNSNQPQHF; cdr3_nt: TGCAGCGTTGCCGGGACAGGGGGAAATAGCAATCAGCCCCAGCATTTT
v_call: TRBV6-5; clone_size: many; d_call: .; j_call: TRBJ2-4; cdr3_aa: CASRRGQLLAKNIQYF; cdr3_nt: TGTGCCAGCAGGCGAGGACAGCTACTAGCCAAAAACATTCAGTACTTC
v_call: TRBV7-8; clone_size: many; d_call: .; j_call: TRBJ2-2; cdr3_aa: CASSLAASHTGELFF; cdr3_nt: TGTGCCAGCAGCTTAGCGGCCAGCCACACCGGGGAGCTGTTTTTT
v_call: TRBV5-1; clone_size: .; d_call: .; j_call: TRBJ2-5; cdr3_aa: CASSLDNSDGTQYF; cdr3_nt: TGCGCCAGCAGCTTGGATAATTCGGACGGGACCCAGTACTTC
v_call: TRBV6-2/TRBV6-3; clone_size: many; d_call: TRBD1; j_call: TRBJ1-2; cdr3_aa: CASVSGQANYGYTF; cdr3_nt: TGTGCCAGTGTTTCGGGACAGGCTAACTATGGCTACACCTTC
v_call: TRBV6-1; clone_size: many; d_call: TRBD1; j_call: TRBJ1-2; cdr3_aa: CASITPGTGDGYTF; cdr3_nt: TGTGCCAGCATCACACCCGGGACAGGGGATGGCTACACCTTC
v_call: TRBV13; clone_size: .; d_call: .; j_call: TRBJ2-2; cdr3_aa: CASSFRGANTGEPFF; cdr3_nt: TGTGCCAGCAGCTTCCGGGGGGCTAACACCGGGGAGCCGTTTTTT
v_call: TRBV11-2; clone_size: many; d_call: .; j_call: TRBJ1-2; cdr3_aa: CASSLSGGAAGYTF; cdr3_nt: TGTGCCAGCAGCTTATCGGGGGGGGCGGCTGGCTACACCTTC
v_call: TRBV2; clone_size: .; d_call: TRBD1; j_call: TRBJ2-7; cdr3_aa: CASSDARQGQHYEQYF; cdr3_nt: TGTGCCAGCAGTGATGCACGACAGGGACAGCACTACGAGCAGTACTTC
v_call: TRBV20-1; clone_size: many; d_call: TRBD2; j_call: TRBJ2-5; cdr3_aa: CSARGLAAFQETQYF; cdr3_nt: TGCAGTGCTAGGGGACTAGCGGCCTTCCAAGAGACCCAGTACTTC
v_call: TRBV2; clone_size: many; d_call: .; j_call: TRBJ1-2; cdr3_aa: CASSVSRQGSYYGYTF; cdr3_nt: TGTGCCAGCAGTGTGTCTCGGCAGGGATCATACTATGGCTACACCTTC
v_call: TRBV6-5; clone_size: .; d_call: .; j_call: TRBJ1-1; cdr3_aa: CASSLITGISGNTEAFF; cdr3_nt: TGTGCCAGCAGTTTAATCACAGGGATTAGTGGAAACACTGAAGCTTTCTTT
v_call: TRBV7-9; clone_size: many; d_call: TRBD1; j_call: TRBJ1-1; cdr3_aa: CASRPRLDRDTEAFF; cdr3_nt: TGTGCCAGCAGACCTCGACTGGACAGGGACACTGAAGCTTTCTTT
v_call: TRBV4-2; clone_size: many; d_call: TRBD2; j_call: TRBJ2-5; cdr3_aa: CASSPREQLARALETQYF; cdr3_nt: TGTGCCAGCAGCCCCAGAGAGCAACTAGCGCGGGCCCTAGAGACCCAGTACTTC
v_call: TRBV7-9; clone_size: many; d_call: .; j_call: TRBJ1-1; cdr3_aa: CASSFAPGNTEAFF; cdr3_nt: TGTGCCAGCAGCTTTGCTCCGGGGAACACTGAAGCTTTCTTT
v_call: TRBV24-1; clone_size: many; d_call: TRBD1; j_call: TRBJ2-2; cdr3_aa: CATSDSGTGAGELFF; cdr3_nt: TGTGCCACCAGTGATTCCGGGACAGGGGCCGGGGAGCTGTTTTTT
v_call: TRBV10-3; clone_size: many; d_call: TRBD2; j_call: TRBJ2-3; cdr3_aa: CAIGTSDTDTQYF; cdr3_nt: TGTGCCATCGGGACTAGCGACACAGATACGCAGTATTTT
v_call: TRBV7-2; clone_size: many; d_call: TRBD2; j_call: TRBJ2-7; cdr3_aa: CASSLRNSRLAGAEQYF; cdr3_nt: TGTGCCAGCAGCTTAAGAAATAGTCGGCTAGCGGGGGCCGAGCAGTACTTC
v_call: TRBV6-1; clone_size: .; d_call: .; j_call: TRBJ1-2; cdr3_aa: CASRTPWASALGGYTF; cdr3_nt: TGTGCCAGCAGGACCCCTTGGGCGTCGGCCTTAGGAGGCTACACCTTC